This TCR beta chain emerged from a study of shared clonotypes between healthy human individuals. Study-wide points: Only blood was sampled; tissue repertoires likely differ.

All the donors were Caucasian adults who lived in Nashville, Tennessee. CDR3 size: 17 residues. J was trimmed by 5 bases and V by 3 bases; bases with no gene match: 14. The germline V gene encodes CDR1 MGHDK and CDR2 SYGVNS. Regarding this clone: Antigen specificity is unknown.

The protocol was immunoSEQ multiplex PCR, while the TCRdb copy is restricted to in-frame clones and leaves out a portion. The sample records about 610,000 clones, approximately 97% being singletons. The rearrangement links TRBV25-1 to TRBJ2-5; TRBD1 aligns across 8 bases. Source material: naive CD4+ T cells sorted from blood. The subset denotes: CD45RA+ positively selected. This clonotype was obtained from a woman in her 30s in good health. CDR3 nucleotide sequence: TGTGCCAGCAGTGATGGACAGGGACAGGTTTTTATGGAGACCCAGTACTTC. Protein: CASSDGQGQVFMETQYF.